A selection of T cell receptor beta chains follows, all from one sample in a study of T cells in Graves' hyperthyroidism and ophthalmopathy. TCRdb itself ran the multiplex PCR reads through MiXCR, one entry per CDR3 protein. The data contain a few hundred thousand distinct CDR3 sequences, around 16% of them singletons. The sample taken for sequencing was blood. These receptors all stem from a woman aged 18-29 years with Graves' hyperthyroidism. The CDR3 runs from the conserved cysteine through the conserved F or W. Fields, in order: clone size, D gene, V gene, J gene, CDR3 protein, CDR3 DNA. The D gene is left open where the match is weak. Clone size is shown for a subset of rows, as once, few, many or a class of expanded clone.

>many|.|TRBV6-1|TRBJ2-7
CASSEGPGDYEQYF
TGTGCCAGCAGTGAGGGTCCGGGGGACTACGAGCAGTACTTC
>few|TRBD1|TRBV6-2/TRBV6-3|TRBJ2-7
CASSTRGTGTYEQYF
TGTGCCAGCAGTACTCGAGGGACAGGGACCTACGAGCAGTACTTC
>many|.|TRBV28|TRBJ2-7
CASNGLGESEQYF
TGTGCCAGCAACGGCTTAGGGGAATCCGAGCAGTACTTC
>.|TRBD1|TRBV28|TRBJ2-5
CASSLLTLKRDRELEETQYF
TGTGCCAGCAGTTTATTAACCTTGAAGCGGGACAGGGAATTGGAAGAGACCCAGTACTTC
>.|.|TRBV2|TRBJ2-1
CASTLQSIPGNEQFF
TGTGCCAGCACCCTTCAGTCGATTCCCGGCAATGAGCAGTTCTTC
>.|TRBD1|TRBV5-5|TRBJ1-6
CASSSGGAESSPLHF
TGTGCCAGCAGCTCAGGGGGGGCGGAATCGTCACCCCTCCACTTT
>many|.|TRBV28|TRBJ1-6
CASSLGWDSPLHF
TGTGCCAGCAGTCTTGGTTGGGATTCACCCCTCCACTTT
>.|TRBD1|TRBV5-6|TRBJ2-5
CASSGGGTGEETQYF
TGTGCCAGCAGCGGAGGAGGGACAGGGGAAGAGACCCAGTACTTC
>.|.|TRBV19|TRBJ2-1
CASSIDSYNEQFF
TGTGCCAGTAGTATAGATAGTTACAATGAGCAGTTCTTC
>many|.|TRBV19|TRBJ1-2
CASRPDQANGYTF
TGTGCCAGTAGGCCGGATCAGGCCAATGGCTACACCTTC
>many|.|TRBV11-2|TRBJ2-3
CASSPQRDTQYF
TGTGCCAGCAGCCCCCAGAGAGATACGCAGTATTTT
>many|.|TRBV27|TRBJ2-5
CASSAIRDSRVGGETQYF
TGTGCCAGCAGTGCGATACGGGACAGCCGAGTAGGGGGGGAGACCCAGTACTTC
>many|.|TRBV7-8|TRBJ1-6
CASSLSAGVNSPLHF
TGTGCCAGCAGCTTGAGTGCGGGAGTGAATTCACCCCTCCACTTT
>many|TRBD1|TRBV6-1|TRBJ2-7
CASSEQGTGDEQYF
TGTGCCAGCAGTGAACAGGGGACAGGGGACGAGCAGTACTTC
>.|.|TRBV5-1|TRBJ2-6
CASSLMGGQSSGANVLTF
TGTGCCAGCAGCTTGATGGGCGGGCAGAGCTCTGGGGCCAACGTCCTGACTTTC
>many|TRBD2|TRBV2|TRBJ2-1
CASSDLRSGGSSYNEQFF
TGTGCCAGCAGTGACCTACGTAGCGGGGGGAGCTCCTACAATGAGCAGTTCTTC
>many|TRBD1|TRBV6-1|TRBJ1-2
CASSPWTGEGDGYTF
TGTGCCAGCAGTCCTTGGACAGGGGAAGGGGATGGCTACACCTTC
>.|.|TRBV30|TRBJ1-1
CAWSSSGTEAFF
.
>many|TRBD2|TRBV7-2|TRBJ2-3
CASSLGGGPGSTDTQYF
TGTGCCAGCAGCTTGGGGGGGGGACCGGGAAGCACAGATACGCAGTATTTT
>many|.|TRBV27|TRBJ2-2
CASSLQGTGELFF
TGTGCCAGCAGTTTACAGGGCACCGGGGAGCTGTTTTTT
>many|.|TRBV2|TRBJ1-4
CASGGWVEEKLFF
TGTGCCAGCGGCGGTTGGGTTGAGGAAAAACTGTTTTTT
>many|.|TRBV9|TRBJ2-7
CASSPEGGRTYEQYF
TGTGCCAGCAGCCCCGAGGGGGGGCGTACCTACGAGCAGTACTTC
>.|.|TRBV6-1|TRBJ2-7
CASSSQGGAWYEQYF
TGTGCCAGCAGTTCCCAGGGGGGGGCGTGGTACGAGCAGTACTTC
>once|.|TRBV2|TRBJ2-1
CASSGQLVNEQFF
TGTGCCAGCAGTGGGCAACTCGTCAATGAGCAGTTCTTC
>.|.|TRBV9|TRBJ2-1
CASSERGNTDEQFF
TGTGCCAGCAGCGAGAGGGGGAACACGGATGAGCAGTTCTTC
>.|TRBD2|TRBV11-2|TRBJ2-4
CASSLVLAGAAKNIQYF
TGTGCCAGCAGCTTAGTACTAGCGGGAGCAGCCAAAAACATTCAGTACTTC
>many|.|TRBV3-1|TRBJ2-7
CASSRLLRGNEQYF
TGTGCCAGCAGCCGATTGCTCCGAGGGAACGAGCAGTACTTC
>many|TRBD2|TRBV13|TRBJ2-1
CASSRAGPGRQFF
TGTGCCAGCAGCCGAGCGGGGCCAGGAAGGCAGTTCTTC
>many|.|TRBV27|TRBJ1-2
CASRKSWGREGSGYTF
TGTGCCAGCAGAAAATCCTGGGGGCGGGAAGGATCTGGCTACACCTTC
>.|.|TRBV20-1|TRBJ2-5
CSARKGGARGETQYF
TGCAGTGCCCGTAAAGGGGGGGCGAGGGGGGAGACCCAGTACTTC
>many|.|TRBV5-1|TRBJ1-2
CASSLGPVYGYTF
TGCGCCAGCAGCTTGGGTCCGGTATATGGCTACACCTTC
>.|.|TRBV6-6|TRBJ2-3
CASSYSFSSFSTDTQYF
TGTGCCAGCAGTTACTCGTTCTCCAGTTTTAGCACAGATACGCAGTATTTT
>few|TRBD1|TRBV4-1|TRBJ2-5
CASSQDDRGRETQYF
TGCGCCAGCAGCCAAGATGACAGGGGACGAGAGACCCAGTACTTC
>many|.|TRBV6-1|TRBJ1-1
CASSSDGRYEAFF
TGTGCCAGCAGCTCCGATGGGCGTTATGAAGCTTTCTTT
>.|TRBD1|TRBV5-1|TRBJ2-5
CASSPDRGQVETQYF
TGCGCCAGCAGCCCGGACAGGGGGCAGGTAGAGACCCAGTACTTC
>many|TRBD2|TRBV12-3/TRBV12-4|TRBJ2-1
CASSHRGLAGYNEQFF
TGTGCCAGCAGCCATAGGGGACTAGCGGGATACAATGAGCAGTTCTTC
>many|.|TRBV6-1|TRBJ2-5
CASSPGRPAKTQYF
TGTGCCAGCAGTCCGGGACGGCCCGCGAAGACCCAGTACTTC